These 30 T cell receptor beta chains were all obtained from the same sample, sequenced in a study of blood T cell repertoires in COVID-19. The method was immunoSEQ multiplex PCR; TCRdb's version includes in-frame clones alone and lacks a portion of them. The sample lists 150,000 to 200,000 clones; around 79% were seen once. The sequenced sample consisted of peripheral blood. Receptors were obtained from a man in his 60s with active or convalescent COVID-19.

The rearrangement uses TRBV28 and TRBJ1-4; a weak D match, TRBD1 (5 bases). CDR1 and CDR2 from the germline V gene are MDHEN and SYDVKM. With 8 bases removed from V and 8 bases from J, the gap between germline ends came to 15 bases. The CDR3 consists of 13 residues. CDR3 nucleotide sequence: TGTGCCAGCTGCGGGGCTCCCCGCGAAAAACTGTTTTTT. This sequence encodes CASCGAPREKLFF.

The gene calls are TRBV7-9 and TRBJ2-2; tentatively, D is TRBD2 (5 bases). The V and J ends lost 0 bases and 4 bases respectively, with 12 bases between them. The germline V gene encodes CDR1 SEHNR and CDR2 FQNEAQ (reference sequence). The CDR3 totals 16 residues. CDR3 bases: TGTGCCAGCAGCTTAGCGCCGGGGAAGCGCACCGGGGAGCTGTTTTTT. It specifies CASSLAPGKRTGELFF.

The chain links TRBV5-1 to TRBJ1-1; 10 bases align to TRBD1. The germline V gene has CDR1 SGHRS and CDR2 YFSETQ. The CDR3 totals 19 residues. V shed 1 base, J shed 3 bases, and the junction held 15 bases outside the gene matches. The CDR3 DNA follows: TGCGCCAGCAGCTTGAGGGGACAGGGGAGTTTTGGGAGGGACACTGAAGCTTTCTTT. This encodes CASSLRGQGSFGRDTEAFF.

The chain employs TRBV11-3 and TRBJ2-2; a weak D match, TRBD1 (5 bases). Trimming took off 4 bases at V and 6 bases at J, with 9 bases between the two ends. There are 13 residues in the CDR3. Germline CDR1 is SGHNT and CDR2 is YENEEA. The CDR3 bases are TGTGCCAGCAGCTCAGGGCACGCCGGGGAGCTGTTTTTT. This sequence encodes CASSSGHAGELFF.

The genes are TRBV2 and TRBJ2-1; 10 bases agree with TRBD1. After removal of 6 bases from V and 3 bases from J, the junction contained 5 bases not matched to a gene. Germline V gene data show CDR1 as SNHLY and CDR2 as FYNNEI. The CDR3 totals 15 residues. CDR3 loop: CASREDRGYYNEQFF. The CDR3 DNA sequence: TGTGCCAGCAGGGAGGACAGGGGGTACTACAATGAGCAGTTCTTC.

This clone was recorded only once. The V gene is TRBV4-1, the J gene TRBJ1-2, with 9 bases identical to TRBD1. Trimming removed 5 bases from V and 8 bases from J; junction bases left unmatched: 6. The CDR3 is 13 amino acids. Germline CDR1 and CDR2: MGHRA and YSYEKL. The CDR3 here is CASSTRQGEGYTF. The CDR3 region has the DNA TGCGCCAGCAGCACCCGACAGGGGGAGGGCTACACCTTC.

The rearrangement links TRBV18 to TRBJ2-5; TRBD1 matches at 8 bases. The ends lost 2 bases at V and 0 bases at J; junction bases unmatched: 5. The CDR3 has 16 amino acids. Germline V CDR1 and CDR2: KGHSH, LQKENI. CDR3 DNA: TGTGCCAGCTCACCAGGGACAGGCGACTACCAAGAGACCCAGTACTTC. Amino acid sequence: CASSPGTGDYQETQYF.

The chain has TRBV14 and TRBJ1-5; D possibly corresponds to TRBD1 (5 bases). The CDR3 is 17 residues long. Germline V gives CDR1 SGHDN, CDR2 FVKESK. V lost 3 bases and J 0 bases, leaving 15 bases between the germline ends. CDR3 sequence reads: CASSHRGREFSNQPQHF. The CDR3 region has the DNA TGTGCCAGCAGCCACCGGGGGAGGGAATTTAGCAATCAGCCCCAGCATTTT.

This clone was counted a single time. This chain uses TRBV6-2 or TRBV6-3 with TRBJ2-7, with TRBD1 identical over 7 bases. J lost 1 base, V lost 2 bases, and 8 bases had no gene match. Germline assignment: CDR1 MNHEY and CDR2 SVGEGT. There are 16 residues in the CDR3. The CDR3 bases are TGTGCCAGCAGTTACCGTGCAGGGGGTTTATCCTACGAGCAGTACTTC. Amino acids: CASSYRAGGLSYEQYF.

In its sample, this clone was seen a few times. The rearrangement joins TRBV19 to TRBJ2-7; 9 nucleotides agree with TRBD1. J was trimmed by 5 bases and V by 5 bases; bases with no gene match: 7. The length of the CDR3 is 14 residues. Looked up from germline, CDR1 is LNHDA and CDR2 is SQIVND (reference sequence). Here the CDR3 DNA reads TGTGCCAGTAGTGCAACCGGGACAGGGAACGAGCAGTACTTC. It codes for CASSATGTGNEQYF.

This clone turned up a few times. At one of its ends the junction is not consistent with the germline gene, which may arise from a read error. The rearrangement links TRBV18 to TRBJ2-7; 7 bases map to TRBD2. From germline, CDR1 is KGHSH and CDR2 LQKENI. This CDR3 comprises 13 residues. The CDR3 DNA is TGTGCCAGCTCCCAGAGTCTAGCGGCTGGAGTGGTCTTC. Translation gives CASSQSLAAGVVF.

The chain couples TRBV7-7 to TRBJ2-5; TRBD2 aligns across 10 bases. J lost 2 bases, V lost 4 bases, and 7 bases had no gene match. CDR3 length: 16 amino acids. Germline V gene data show CDR1 as SSHAT and CDR2 as FNYEAQ (reference sequence). CDR3 protein: CASSSSGTSAQETQYF. DNA of the CDR3: TGTGCCAGCAGCTCCTCCGGGACTAGCGCACAAGAGACCCAGTACTTC. Based on the CDR3 plus reference TRBV7-7 and TRBJ2-5, the full variable domain is GAGVSQSPRYKVTKRGQDVTLRCDPISSHATLYWYQQALGQGPEFLTYFNYEAQPDKSGLPSDRFSAERPEGSISTLTIQRTEQRDSAMYRCASSSSGTSAQETQYFGPGTRLLVL.

This clone was counted a few times. This chain connects TRBV9 to TRBJ2-7; D ambiguous. Germline V gene data show CDR1 as SGDLS and CDR2 as YYNGEE. V was pared by 0 bases and J by 2 bases, with 9 bases between. CDR3 length: 14 residues. This CDR3 is CASSVDREAYEQYF. The CDR3 region has the DNA TGTGCCAGCAGCGTAGACCGCGAGGCCTACGAGCAGTACTTC.

This sequence joins TRBV5-1 and TRBJ2-1, with 9 nucleotides matching TRBD2. Per the germline V gene, CDR1 is SGHRS and CDR2 is YFSETQ. Losses at the gene ends were 4 bases for V and 15 bases for J; bases not matched to a gene: 8. This CDR3 has 12 residues. Here the CDR3 reads CASSKQREVLFF. The CDR3 DNA reads TGCGCCAGCAGCAAACAGCGGGAGGTTCTGTTCTTC.

This clone was seen once. V usage is TRBV28 and J usage is TRBJ1-5; D possibly corresponds to TRBD1 (6 bases). The CDR3 is 13 amino acids. Trimming took off 6 bases at V and 7 bases at J, with 13 bases between the two ends. Germline V lookup: CDR1 MDHEN, CDR2 SYDVKM. CDR3 amino acids: CASRTGKIQPQHF. DNA of the CDR3: TGTGCCAGCAGAACAGGGAAAATCCAGCCCCAGCATTTT.

The CDR3 DNA is TGTGCCAGCAGCCTACGGGGGGCGCGGGAAAAACTGTTTTTT. Its protein is CASSLRGAREKLFF. V and J are TRBV7-2 and TRBJ1-4, with D possibly matching TRBD1 (6 bases). This CDR3 is built from 14 residues. V was cut by 5 bases and J by 8 bases, with 15 bases left in between. Germline V gene lookup returns CDR1 SGHTA and CDR2 FQGNSA.

In this sample, this clone turned up once. The genes are TRBV28 and TRBJ2-7; D not certain. The CDR3 loop spans 14 amino acids. The germline gives CDR1 MDHEN, CDR2 SYDVKM. V lost 6 bases, J lost 4 bases, and 16 bases lay in between. The CDR3 is CASSPFQTLYEQYF. CDR3 DNA sequence: TGTGCCAGCAGCCCTTTCCAAACTCTATACGAGCAGTACTTC.

This chain joins TRBV20-1 and TRBJ2-7, with 7 bases aligning to TRBD2. The germline gives CDR1 DFQATT, CDR2 SNEGSKA (reference sequence). This CDR3 region has 14 residues. After removal of 3 bases from V and 3 bases from J, the junction contained 8 bases not matched to a gene. The CDR3 nucleotides read TGCAGTGCTAGTCAACCTAGCGGCCACTACGAGCAGTACTTC. Amino acids: CSASQPSGHYEQYF.

V gene TRBV5-6 combines with J gene TRBJ2-7, with 14 bases that match TRBD2. Germline assignment: CDR1 SGHDT and CDR2 YYEEEE. The CDR3 contains 15 residues. The V segment lost 2 bases and the J segment 6 bases; nucleotides outside the gene matches: 4. CDR3: CASSLLGLAGVEQYF. CDR3 in DNA: TGTGCCAGCAGCTTACTGGGACTAGCGGGAGTCGAGCAGTACTTC.

The J gene is TRBJ2-3, the V gene TRBV5-4; a possible D gene is TRBD1 (8 bases). The germline gives CDR1 SGHNT, CDR2 YYREEE (reference sequence). Trimming removed 6 bases at V and 2 bases at J, with 19 bases between. CDR3 length: 16 residues. CDR3 coding DNA: TGTGCCAGCAACAGGGGGGGAGGGACCAACACAGATACGCAGTATTTT. Encoded protein: CASNRGGGTNTDTQYF.

The rearrangement links TRBV5-1 to TRBJ2-7; the match to TRBD2 covers 8 bases. The CDR3 is 15 amino acids. In germline, CDR1 is SGHRS, CDR2 YFSETQ. The V and J ends lost 2 bases and 6 bases, in that order; junction bases with no gene match: 10. CDR3 sequence (DNA): TGCGCCAGCAGCTTACCAGCGGGAGTATCGTCCGAGCAGTACTTC. Its translation: CASSLPAGVSSEQYF.

This chain connects TRBV24-1 to TRBJ2-1; 8 bases fit TRBD1. The germline gives CDR1 KGHDR, CDR2 SFDVKD. The CDR3 sequence is 16 residues long. Losses at the gene ends were 4 bases for V and 2 bases for J; bases not matched to a gene: 6. The CDR3 sequence: CATSETGTGAYNEQFF. The CDR3 nucleotides read TGTGCCACCAGTGAGACCGGGACAGGTGCCTACAATGAGCAGTTCTTC.

The chain has TRBV28 and TRBJ2-3, with 7 bases lining up with TRBD1. With 6 bases clipped from V and 4 bases from J, the junction kept 7 bases outside the gene matches. The CDR3 covers 14 residues. Germline CDR1 MDHEN, CDR2 SYDVKM. Written as DNA, the CDR3 is TGTGCCAGCAGGAGTATTGGGACAGCAGATACGCAGTATTTT. Its translation: CASRSIGTADTQYF.

This clone has just a few counts. This chain connects TRBV27 to TRBJ2-7, with D tentatively TRBD2 (7 bases). This CDR3 has 16 amino acids. The V end lost 1 base, the J end lost 0 bases, and 13 bases lay between the germline ends. The germline V gene encodes CDR1 MNHEY and CDR2 SMNVEV (reference sequence). Written as DNA, the CDR3 is TGTGCCAGCAGTTTATTACCGGGGGGCCCCTCCTACGAGCAGTACTTC. The encoded protein is CASSLLPGGPSYEQYF.

The rearrangement links TRBV7-2 to TRBJ2-7; TRBD2 aligns across 7 bases. Unmatched junction bases numbered 5, after V lost 1 base and J lost 2 bases. The CDR3 totals 15 residues. Germline V gene lookup returns CDR1 SGHTA and CDR2 FQGNSA. For the CDR3, the DNA is TGTGCCAGCAGCTTAGTGAGGCTAGCGGCCTACGAGCAGTACTTC. Protein sequence: CASSLVRLAAYEQYF.

The V call is TRBV6-6, the J call TRBJ2-7, with 7 bases matching TRBD1. CDR1 is MNHNY and CDR2 is SVGAGI in the germline V gene (reference sequence). CDR3 length: 13 residues. With V trimmed by 2 bases and J by 5 bases, 3 bases remained unmatched. The CDR3 loop is CASSYETGNEQYF. The CDR3 DNA reads TGTGCCAGCAGTTACGAGACAGGGAACGAGCAGTACTTC.

The chain combines TRBV19 with TRBJ2-2; a weak D match, TRBD2 (6 bases). Trimming removed 4 bases from V and 4 bases from J, with 13 bases in between. This CDR3 spans 15 amino acids. CDR1 and CDR2 (germline): LNHDA, SQIVND (reference sequence). The CDR3 DNA sequence: TGTGCCAGTAGTAGCCGGGACTCCCTCACCGGGGAGCTGTTTTTT. Translation: CASSSRDSLTGELFF.

The V gene is TRBV24-1, the J gene TRBJ1-5; D is unresolved. V was shortened by 12 bases and J by 0 bases, with 11 bases between the two germline ends. This CDR3 is built from 13 residues. Germline CDR1 KGHDR, CDR2 SFDVKD. This CDR3 is CAAQQNSNQPQHF. DNA for the CDR3: TGTGCCGCACAGCAAAATAGCAATCAGCCCCAGCATTTT.

This chain joins TRBV6-5 and TRBJ2-7, with 8 positions matching TRBD1. CDR3 length equals 16 residues. After removal of 0 bases from V and 2 bases from J, the junction contained 6 bases not matched to a gene. Germline V gene data show CDR1 as MNHEY and CDR2 as SVGAGI. The CDR3 DNA reads TGTGCCAGCAGTTACTCTGTGACAGGGGTAACCTACGAGCAGTACTTC. It codes for CASSYSVTGVTYEQYF.

This chain uses TRBV18 with TRBJ2-2; TRBD2 matches 7 bases. CDR1 KGHSH and CDR2 LQKENI come from the germline V gene. Trimming took 3 bases from V and 4 from J; bases not matched to a gene: 11. This CDR3 has 17 amino acids. The CDR3 sequence is CASSPETSTVPTGELFF. The DNA for the CDR3 is TGTGCCAGCTCACCCGAGACTAGCACCGTTCCCACCGGGGAGCTGTTTTTT.